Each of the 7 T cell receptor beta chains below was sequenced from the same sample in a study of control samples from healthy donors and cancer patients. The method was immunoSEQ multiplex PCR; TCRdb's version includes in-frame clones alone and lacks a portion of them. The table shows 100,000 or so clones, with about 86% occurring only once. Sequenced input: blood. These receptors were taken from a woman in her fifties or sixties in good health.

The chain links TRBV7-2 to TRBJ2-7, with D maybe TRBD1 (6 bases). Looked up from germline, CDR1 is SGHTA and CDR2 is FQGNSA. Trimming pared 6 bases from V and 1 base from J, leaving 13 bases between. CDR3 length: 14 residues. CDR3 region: CASRRGTDSYEQYF. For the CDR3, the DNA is TGTGCCAGCAGGAGGGGGACGGATTCCTACGAGCAGTACTTC. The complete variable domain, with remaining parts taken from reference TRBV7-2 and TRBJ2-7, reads GAGVSQSPSNKVTEKGKDVELRCDPISGHTALYWYRQSLGQGLEFLIYFQGNSAPDKSGLPSDRFSAERTGGSVSTLTIQRTQQEDSAVYLCASRRGTDSYEQYFGPGTRLTVT.

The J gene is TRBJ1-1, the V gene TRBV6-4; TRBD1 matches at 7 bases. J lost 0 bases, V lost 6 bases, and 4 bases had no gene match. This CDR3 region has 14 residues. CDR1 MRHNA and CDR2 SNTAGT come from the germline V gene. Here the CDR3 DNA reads TGTGCCAGCAGGAAGGGGGCTATGAACACTGAAGCTTTCTTT. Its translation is CASRKGAMNTEAFF.

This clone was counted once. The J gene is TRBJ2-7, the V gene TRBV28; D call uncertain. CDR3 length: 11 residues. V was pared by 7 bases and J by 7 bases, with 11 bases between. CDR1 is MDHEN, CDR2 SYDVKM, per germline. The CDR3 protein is CASKYMGEQYF. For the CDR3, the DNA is TGTGCCAGCAAATACATGGGGGAGCAGTACTTC. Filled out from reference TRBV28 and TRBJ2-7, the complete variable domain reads DVKVTQSSRYLVKRTGEKVFLECVQDMDHENMFWYRQDPGLGLRLIYFSYDVKMKEKGDIPEGYSVSREKKERFSLILESASTNQTSMYLCASKYMGEQYFGPGTRLTVT.

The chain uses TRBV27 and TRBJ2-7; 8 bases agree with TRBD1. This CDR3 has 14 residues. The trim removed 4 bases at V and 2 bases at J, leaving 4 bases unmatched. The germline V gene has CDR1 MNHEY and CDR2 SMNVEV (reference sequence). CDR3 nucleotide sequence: TGTGCCAGCAGTTCTACAGGGGGTACCTACGAGCAGTACTTC. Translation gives CASSSTGGTYEQYF.

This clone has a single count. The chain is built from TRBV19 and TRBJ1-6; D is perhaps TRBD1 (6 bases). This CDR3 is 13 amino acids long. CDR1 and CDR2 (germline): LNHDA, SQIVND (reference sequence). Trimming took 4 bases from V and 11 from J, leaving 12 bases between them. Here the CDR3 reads CASSTADSPPLHF. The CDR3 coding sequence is TGTGCCAGTAGTACCGCGGACAGCCCACCCCTCCACTTT.

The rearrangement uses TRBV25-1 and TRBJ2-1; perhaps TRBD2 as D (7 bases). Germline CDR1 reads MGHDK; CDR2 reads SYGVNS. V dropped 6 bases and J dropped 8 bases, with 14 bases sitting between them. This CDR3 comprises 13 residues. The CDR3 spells CASREGGEHEQFF. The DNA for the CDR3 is TGTGCCAGCAGGGAAGGGGGGGAGCATGAGCAGTTCTTC.

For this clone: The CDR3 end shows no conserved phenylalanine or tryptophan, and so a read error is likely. CDR3: CASSPDQGANVLTS. The CDR3, as DNA: TGTGCCAGCAGCCCTGACCAGGGGGCCAACGTCCTGACTTCC. The gene calls are TRBV7-3 and TRBJ2-6; D remains unclear. Germline-derived CDR1 and CDR2 are SGHTA and FQGTGA. V shed 5 bases and J shed 4 bases, with 9 bases lying between them. This CDR3 is 14 amino acids long.